The next 26 T cell receptor beta chains were all read from a single sample in a study of technical replicates of blood from a handful of donors. The method was immunoSEQ multiplex PCR; TCRdb's version includes in-frame clones alone and lacks a portion of them. The sample consists of 55,000 to 80,000 clones, about 96% of them appearing once. Sequencing was done on a sample of T cells isolated from PBMCs. These receptor sequences come from a human donor in good health.

CDR3 nucleotide sequence: TGTGCCAGCAGCTCCCAAATCCAGTATCACGAGCAGTACTTC. This codes for CASSSQIQYHEQYF. The V and J genes are TRBV7-2 and TRBJ2-7; D not certain. Trimming stripped 4 bases from V and 5 bases from J, with 15 bases between. The CDR3 is made up of 14 amino acids. Germline V lookup: CDR1 SGHTA, CDR2 FQGNSA.

The rearrangement joins TRBV6-5 to TRBJ1-2; the match to TRBD1 covers 10 bases. This CDR3 spans 14 amino acids. Germline CDR1 reads MNHEY; CDR2 reads SVGAGI. J gave up 1 base and V 6 bases, and 2 bases lay outside the gene matches. CDR3 DNA: TGTGCCAGCAGCAGGGACAGGGGTAACTATGGCTACACCTTC. This encodes CASSRDRGNYGYTF.

To note about this clone: Other DNA sequences within the sample encode an identical CDR3. V is TRBV5-1 and J is TRBJ2-5; a possible D gene is TRBD2 (6 bases). The V gene lost 1 base and the J gene lost 2 bases, with 9 bases spanning the gap. Germline V gene lookup returns CDR1 SGHRS and CDR2 YFSETQ. This CDR3 has 14 residues. CDR3 region: CASSLTAGQETQYF. The CDR3 nucleotides read TGCGCCAGCAGCTTGACGGCGGGACAAGAGACCCAGTACTTC.

This clone was seen just once. This rearrangement joins TRBV29-1 to TRBJ2-7; 7 positions match TRBD1. The trim removed 5 bases at V and 0 bases at J, leaving 4 bases unmatched. Germline CDR1 and CDR2: SQVTM and ANQGSEA. This CDR3 contains 13 residues. CDR3 region: CSVPTGSSYEQYF. The CDR3 DNA reads TGCAGCGTTCCGACAGGGAGCTCCTACGAGCAGTACTTC.

The chain employs TRBV5-1 and TRBJ1-2; 9 positions agree with TRBD1. The CDR3 runs to 16 residues. Per germline, CDR1 SGHRS and CDR2 YFSETQ. The V gene end was trimmed by 2 bases and the J gene end by 4 bases; junction bases not matched to a gene: 9. CDR3 amino acids: CASSFGTGKDIYGYTF. The CDR3 nucleotides read TGCGCCAGCAGCTTCGGGACAGGGAAGGATATCTATGGCTACACCTTC. Together with reference TRBV5-1 and TRBJ1-2, the CDR3 gives the full variable domain: KAGVTQTPRYLIKTRGQQVTLSCSPISGHRSVSWYQQTPGQGLQFLFEYFSETQRNKGNFPGRFSGRQFSNSRSEMNVSTLELGDSALYLCASSFGTGKDIYGYTFGSGTRLTVV.

This CDR3 reads CSARGGTEAFF. In nucleotides, the CDR3 is TGCAGTGCTAGGGGGGGCACTGAAGCTTTCTTT. The chain uses TRBV20-1 and TRBJ1-1; weak D call: TRBD1 (5 bases). This CDR3 is 11 amino acids long. Looked up from germline, CDR1 is DFQATT and CDR2 is SNEGSKA (reference sequence). V gave up 3 bases and J gave up 4 bases, with 6 bases separating them.

In this sample, this clone turned up once. This chain connects TRBV19 to TRBJ2-4; 8 positions agree with TRBD1. V dropped 3 bases and J dropped 16; count of bases not matched to a gene: 5. Germline V CDR1 and CDR2: LNHDA, SQIVND (reference sequence). This CDR3 comprises 11 residues. For the CDR3, the DNA is TGTGCCAGTAGTATGACGGGACAGGTTTACTTC. Translating it yields CASSMTGQVYF.

CDR3 region: CASSFSGGTNTGELFF. The DNA for the CDR3 is TGTGCCAGCAGCTTTAGCGGGGGGACGAACACCGGGGAGCTGTTTTTT. The V and J genes are TRBV11-2 and TRBJ2-2, with 10 positions matching TRBD2. The CDR3 is made up of 16 amino acids. J was trimmed by 0 bases and V by 3 bases; bases with no gene match: 1. Germline CDR1 SGHAT, CDR2 FQNNGV.

The J gene is TRBJ2-1, the V gene TRBV5-1; 9 nucleotides agree with TRBD2. Germline trimming cut 2 bases from V and 0 bases from J; bases unmatched to any gene: 12. Germline CDR1 reads SGHRS; CDR2 reads YFSETQ. The CDR3 sequence is 19 residues long. The CDR3 DNA sequence: TGCGCCAGCAGCTTTAGCTCGACTAGCGGACCAACCTCCTACAATGAGCAGTTCTTC. Translation: CASSFSSTSGPTSYNEQFF.

The chain combines TRBV28 with TRBJ2-3; D might be TRBD2 (6 bases). The germline CDR1 and CDR2 sequences are MDHEN and SYDVKM. This CDR3 has 15 residues. V lost 3 bases, J lost 8 bases, and 18 bases lay in between. The CDR3 DNA reads TGTGCCAGCAGTTTGGAGATCCCAGCGGGTGGTACGCAGTATTTT. It encodes CASSLEIPAGGTQYF.

The rearrangement joins TRBV5-1 to TRBJ2-5, with 9 bases identical to TRBD2. The CDR3 length is 16 residues. From germline, CDR1 is SGHRS and CDR2 YFSETQ. The junction had 11 bases not matched to a gene; V was cut back by 4 bases and J by 4 bases. The CDR3 DNA is TGCGCCAGCAGCCTCCGGGCTAGCGGGGAGGGAGAGACCCAGTACTTC. It specifies CASSLRASGEGETQYF.

This clone came up a few times. The gene calls are TRBV29-1 and TRBJ2-3; D is ambiguous. The CDR3 loop spans 13 amino acids. The V gene's germline CDR1 is SQVTM and CDR2 ANQGSEA. The V end lost 1 base, the J end lost 5 bases, and 10 bases lay between the germline ends. CDR3 nucleotides: TGCAGCGTTGAAGGAATAGCCTTAGATACGCAGTATTTT. Translation gives CSVEGIALDTQYF.

This chain joins TRBV6-5 and TRBJ1-2; tentative D call: TRBD1 (6 bases). Trimming left V 6 bases short and J 4 bases short, with 18 bases between. The CDR3 length is 15 residues. Germline assignment: CDR1 MNHEY and CDR2 SVGAGI. The CDR3 region has the DNA TGTGCCAGCAGCCCCACAAGGGGGAGAATCTATGGCTACACCTTC. The encoded protein is CASSPTRGRIYGYTF.

The J gene is TRBJ2-1, the V gene TRBV7-9; TRBD2 agrees at 11 bases. J lost 8 bases, V lost 4 bases, and 7 bases had no gene match. Germline CDR1 SEHNR, CDR2 FQNEAQ (reference sequence). CDR3 length: 15 amino acids. The CDR3 loop reads CASSSSGGSIDEQFF. The CDR3 nucleotides read TGTGCCAGCAGCTCTAGCGGGGGGAGTATCGATGAGCAGTTCTTC.

The chain recombines TRBV5-6 with TRBJ1-1, with a tentative D call TRBD1 (5 bases). Trimming left V 5 bases short and J 1 base short, with 27 bases between. The CDR3 spans 19 residues. CDR1 and CDR2 (germline): SGHDT, YYEEEE. This chain's CDR3 is CASRSPGTTLRGWNTEAFF. The CDR3 DNA reads TGTGCCAGCAGATCTCCCGGGACGACTCTCCGGGGGTGGAACACTGAAGCTTTCTTT.

This chain uses TRBV5-1 with TRBJ1-4; perhaps TRBD1 as D (5 bases). This CDR3 comprises 13 residues. V dropped 8 bases and J dropped 5 bases, with 13 bases sitting between them. The germline V gene encodes CDR1 SGHRS and CDR2 YFSETQ. The CDR3: CASQDTNNEKLFF. CDR3 coding DNA: TGCGCCAGTCAGGACACCAACAATGAAAAACTGTTTTTT.

The rearrangement links TRBV2 to TRBJ2-1; 14 bases map to TRBD2. The CDR3 is made up of 19 amino acids. Germline CDR1 is SNHLY and CDR2 is FYNNEI. With V trimmed by 7 bases and J by 4 bases, 15 bases remained unmatched. DNA for the CDR3: TGTGCCAGCACCGACCCGAGGACTAGCGGGAGGACTACGTACAATGAGCAGTTCTTC. As protein: CASTDPRTSGRTTYNEQFF.

The DNA for the CDR3 is TGCGCCAGCAGCCAAGACTTCAGGCAGCAGTTCTTC. Its translation: CASSQDFRQQFF. V is TRBV4-1 and J is TRBJ2-1, with D unclear. This CDR3 is built from 12 residues. Germline V gives CDR1 MGHRA, CDR2 YSYEKL. V lost 0 bases and J 11 bases, leaving 8 bases between the germline ends.

This chain uses TRBV6-5 with TRBJ2-3; no reliable D call. CDR3 size: 12 residues. From germline, CDR1 is MNHEY and CDR2 SVGAGI. V was cut by 5 bases and J by 0 bases, with 3 bases left in between. CDR3 protein: CASSPSTDTQYF. CDR3 DNA: TGTGCCAGCAGTCCTAGCACAGATACGCAGTATTTT.

This chain links TRBV4-1 with TRBJ2-4, with TRBD1 identical over 8 bases. CDR1 is MGHRA, CDR2 YSYEKL, per germline. Unmatched junction bases numbered 7, after V lost 3 bases and J lost 3 bases. This CDR3 comprises 16 residues. CDR3 nucleotides: TGCGCCAGCAGCCATCTGACAGGGGCGCGCAAAAACATTCAGTACTTC. Its protein product is CASSHLTGARKNIQYF.

The chain employs TRBV6-1 and TRBJ2-1; a weak D match, TRBD1 (5 bases). Germline V gene lookup returns CDR1 MNHNS and CDR2 SASEGT. This CDR3 is 15 amino acids long. The V gene lost 8 bases and the J gene lost 4 bases, with 18 bases spanning the gap. CDR3 in DNA: TGTGCCAGCGAGGAGATAGGGGTCCTTTACAATGAGCAGTTCTTC. Translated, it gives CASEEIGVLYNEQFF.

The chain is built from TRBV9 and TRBJ1-2; 10 nucleotides match TRBD1. The CDR3 contains 16 residues. Germline lookup yields CDR1 SGDLS and CDR2 YYNGEE. The V segment lost 0 bases and the J segment 6 bases; nucleotides outside the gene matches: 8. The CDR3 loop reads CASSVALLDRGDGYTF. The CDR3 DNA reads as TGTGCCAGCAGCGTAGCCCTACTGGACAGGGGGGATGGCTACACCTTC.

J is TRBJ2-2 and V is TRBV27; no clear D gene. The V end was cut by 5 bases, the J end by 0 bases, with 7 bases between. Per germline, CDR1 MNHEY and CDR2 SMNVEV (reference sequence). The CDR3 sequence is 14 residues long. The CDR3 loop is CASSPLSNTGELFF. The CDR3 DNA sequence: TGTGCCAGCAGTCCCCTCTCGAACACCGGGGAGCTGTTTTTT.

J is TRBJ1-6 and V is TRBV30; TRBD1 matches at 11 bases. With V trimmed by 3 bases and J by 10 bases, 5 bases remained unmatched. The CDR3 consists of 14 residues. Germline CDR1 and CDR2: GTSNPN and SVGIG (reference sequence). The CDR3 region is CAWRAGTGGSPLHF. CDR3 DNA: TGTGCCTGGAGGGCCGGGACAGGGGGGTCACCCCTCCACTTT. The full variable domain, completed using reference TRBV30 and TRBJ1-6, is SQTIHQWPATLVQPVGSPLSLECTVEGTSNPNLYWYRQAAGRGLQLLFYSVGIGQISSEVPQNLSASRPQDRQFILSSKKLLLSDSGFYLCAWRAGTGGSPLHFGNGTRLTVT.

The chain joins TRBV6-5 to TRBJ1-2; 8 positions match TRBD1. CDR1 and CDR2 from the germline V gene are MNHEY and SVGAGI. CDR3 length equals 13 residues. V lost 4 bases, J lost 2 bases, and 0 bases stayed unmatched. The CDR3 protein is CASSWDRNYGYTF. CDR3 DNA: TGTGCCAGCAGTTGGGACAGGAACTATGGCTACACCTTC.

This chain uses TRBV4-1 with TRBJ2-4; 7 bases line up with TRBD1. J lost 6 bases, V lost 4 bases, and 3 bases had no gene match. CDR1 and CDR2 from the germline V gene are MGHRA and YSYEKL. The CDR3 loop spans 13 amino acids. CDR3 DNA: TGCGCCAGCAGCCCTCGGGACAGAAACATTCAGTACTTC. This codes for CASSPRDRNIQYF.